The 10 T cell receptor beta chains below were found in one sample sequenced in a study of OX40 agonist ivuxolimab in advanced cancers. The repertoire was sequenced with immunoSEQ multiplex PCR; TCRdb's copy has only in-frame clones and lacks some. The table includes some 39,000 clones, 87% detected once. The sequencing here drew on CD4+ or CD8+ T cells sorted from blood, taken in a trial of the OX40 agonist ivuxolimab. The receptors were gathered from an adult with an advanced solid tumor such as melanoma, head and neck, liver or kidney cancer.

This clone showed up just a few times. V usage is TRBV27 and J usage is TRBJ1-3; no firm D call. The CDR3 contains 16 residues. The V end lost 2 bases, the J end lost 0 bases, and 11 bases lay between the germline ends. The germline V gene has CDR1 MNHEY and CDR2 SMNVEV (reference sequence). The CDR3 spells CASSLAAPSSGNTIYF. The CDR3 DNA reads as TGTGCCAGCAGTTTAGCAGCTCCTAGCTCTGGAAACACCATATATTTT.

The V gene is TRBV18, the J gene TRBJ1-1, with D perhaps matching TRBD1 (5 bases). The CDR3 length is 14 residues. Germline values: CDR1 KGHSH, CDR2 LQKENI. The V end lost 3 bases, the J end lost 4 bases, and 12 bases lay between the germline ends. The CDR3 DNA is TGTGCCAGCTCACCGTCCGGGACGAGCACTGAAGCTTTCTTT. It codes for CASSPSGTSTEAFF.

The V and J genes are TRBV14 and TRBJ1-2; D is unresolved. The germline gives CDR1 SGHDN, CDR2 FVKESK. This CDR3 is 11 amino acids long. Trimming took 2 bases from V and 6 from J, leaving 4 bases between them. CDR3 region: CASSQRDGYTF. The CDR3 DNA reads TGTGCCAGCAGCCAACGGGATGGCTACACCTTC. The entire variable domain, with the rest obtained from reference TRBV14 and TRBJ1-2, is as follows: EAGVTQFPSHSVIEKGQTVTLRCDPISGHDNLYWYRRVMGKEIKFLLHFVKESKQDESGMPNNRFLAERTGGTYSTLKVQPAELEDSGVYFCASSQRDGYTFGSGTRLTVV.

This clone was seen once. V usage is TRBV9 and J usage is TRBJ2-3, with D unresolved. This CDR3 spans 15 amino acids. CDR1 and CDR2 (germline): SGDLS, YYNGEE. Trimming pared 4 bases from V and 2 bases from J, leaving 14 bases between. DNA for the CDR3: TGTGCCAGCAGCCTCGCGAGCTTTGACACAGATACGCAGTATTTT. Protein: CASSLASFDTDTQYF.

The chain is built from TRBV19 and TRBJ1-5; 10 bases are shared with TRBD1. Germline V gene sequence: CDR1 LNHDA, CDR2 SQIVND (reference sequence). This CDR3 is 14 amino acids long. V was pared by 6 bases and J by 3 bases, with 2 bases of the junction left unmatched. Here the CDR3 DNA reads TGTGCCAGTAGGACAGGGGGCATCAATCAGCCCCAGCATTTT. Amino acid sequence: CASRTGGINQPQHF.

The chain couples TRBV15 to TRBJ1-1; D is undetermined. The CDR3 consists of 13 residues. Per the germline V gene, CDR1 is LNHNV and CDR2 is YYDKDF (reference sequence). The V end was cut by 4 bases, the J end by 2 bases, with 8 bases between. The CDR3 DNA sequence: TGTGCCACCAGCAAAGACGGAAACACTGAAGCTTTCTTT. Protein sequence: CATSKDGNTEAFF.

The chain combines TRBV7-9 with TRBJ1-2, with D tentatively TRBD1 (6 bases). Deletions cut 5 bases from V and 2 bases from J, with 15 bases between. The germline gives CDR1 SEHNR, CDR2 FQNEAQ (reference sequence). The CDR3 has 15 residues. CDR3 amino acids: CASSPTGHPNYGYTF. In DNA, the CDR3 is TGTGCCAGCAGCCCTACAGGGCACCCCAACTATGGCTACACCTTC.

This chain joins TRBV5-1 and TRBJ2-3; D remains unclear. CDR3 length: 13 residues. Looked up from germline, CDR1 is SGHRS and CDR2 is YFSETQ. With 0 bases removed from V and 6 bases from J, the gap between germline ends came to 8 bases. The CDR3 nucleotides are TGCGCCAGCAGCTTGGGATATTGGGATACGCAGTATTTT. Translated, it gives CASSLGYWDTQYF.

The chain joins TRBV10-3 to TRBJ2-5; 10 bases align to TRBD1. V was pared by 4 bases and J by 5 bases, with 7 bases of the junction left unmatched. CDR3 length: 15 amino acids. Germline CDR1 is ENHRY and CDR2 is SYGVKD. In DNA, the CDR3 is TGTGCCATCAGTGGAAGGGGGACAGGGGCGGAGACCCAGTACTTC. Encoded protein: CAISGRGTGAETQYF.

This clone appeared a single time. The rearrangement joins TRBV7-8 to TRBJ1-1, with TRBD1 matching over 9 bases. Germline V gives CDR1 SGHVS, CDR2 FQNEAQ. V shed 5 bases, J shed 1 base, and the junction held 5 bases outside the gene matches. This CDR3 is built from 15 residues. DNA for the CDR3: TGTGCCAGCAGCGCCTTACAGGGGGCGAACACTGAAGCTTTCTTT. Amino acids: CASSALQGANTEAFF.